These 27 T cell receptor beta chains were sequenced from one sample in a study of human T cells and chemical hapten exposure. Specified time point: patch test 3, about 24 weeks after DPC sensitization. Specified treatment: therapeutic diphenylcyclopropenone sensitization with weekly scalp DPC. From the RACE reads, TCRdb called clonotypes with MiXCR, one entry per CDR3 protein. Of approximately 72,000 distinct CDR3 sequences listed, 11% are singletons. This specimen consisted of whole blood, obtained in connection with sensitization to the hapten diphenylcyclopropenone (DPC). The receptors come from a woman between 50 and 59 years old with alopecia areata. Some clones in this sample may be carry-over from other donors' samples.

This clonotype was counted between two and nine times. The chain links TRBV5-4 to TRBJ2-3, with TRBD2 identical over 8 bases. CDR3 length: 16 amino acids. Germline CDR1 SGHNT, CDR2 YYREEE (reference sequence). The J segment lost 3 bases and the V segment lost 4 bases, leaving 10 bases of the junction unmatched. The CDR3 bases are TGTGCCAGCAGCCCCGGCACTAGCGGAGTAACAGATACGCAGTATTTT. Its protein product is CASSPGTSGVTDTQYF.

The rearrangement uses TRBV7-2 and TRBJ2-1; D is undetermined. The germline CDR1 and CDR2 sequences are SGHTA and FQGNSA. CDR3 length: 14 amino acids. V was trimmed by 5 bases and J by 5 bases, leaving 13 bases between them. The CDR3 nucleotides read TGTGCCAGCAGCATTCGAGAGCGCCACAATGAGCAGTTCTTC. Its protein product is CASSIRERHNEQFF. The full variable domain, its missing parts supplied by reference TRBV7-2 and TRBJ2-1, is GAGVSQSPSNKVTEKGKDVELRCDPISGHTALYWYRQSLGQGLEFLIYFQGNSAPDKSGLPSDRFSAERTGGSVSTLTIQRTQQEDSAVYLCASSIRERHNEQFFGPGTRLTVL.

Only a few counts were recorded for this clonotype. The chain employs TRBV19 and TRBJ2-1; D unclear. Trimming removed 3 bases from V and 4 bases from J, with 13 bases in between. Germline V CDR1 and CDR2: LNHDA, SQIVND (reference sequence). This CDR3 region has 15 residues. DNA of the CDR3: TGTGCCAGTAGTATCCAAGAGATCTCTTACAATGAGCAGTTCTTC. Protein product: CASSIQEISYNEQFF.

The V gene is TRBV7-9, the J gene TRBJ1-1, with a weak D call TRBD1 (6 bases). The V end was cut by 5 bases, the J end by 2 bases, with 12 bases between. The CDR3 runs 14 residues. Germline-derived CDR1 and CDR2 are SEHNR and FQNEAQ (reference sequence). The CDR3 reads CASSPRGRNTEAFF. DNA of the CDR3: TGTGCCAGCAGCCCCAGGGGACGAAACACTGAAGCTTTCTTT. Looking up the rest from reference TRBV7-9 and TRBJ1-1 gives the full variable domain: DTGVSQNPRHKITKRGQNVTFRCDPISEHNRLYWYRQTLGQGPEFLTYFQNEAQLEKSRLLSDRFSAERPKGSFSTLEIQRTEQGDSAMYLCASSPRGRNTEAFFGQGTRLTVV.

The chain uses TRBV28 and TRBJ1-2; D possibly corresponds to TRBD1 (6 bases). The CDR3 is 14 amino acids. Trimming cost V 6 bases and J 2 bases, with 13 bases left between them. The germline V gene has CDR1 MDHEN and CDR2 SYDVKM. CDR3 residues: CASRLYGGNYGYTF. CDR3 bases: TGTGCCAGCAGACTGTATGGGGGCAACTATGGCTACACCTTC.

A remark on this clonotype: A much more abundant neighbour one base away suggests this may be a read error. CDR3 bases: TGTGCCAGCAGTTCCGCAACGGGGGGACCGACGATCTACGAGCAGTACTTC. Translation gives CASSSATGGPTIYEQYF. The chain is built from TRBV28 and TRBJ2-7; TRBD2 aligns across 7 bases. Trimming removed 4 bases from V and 3 bases from J; junction bases left unmatched: 15. In germline, CDR1 is MDHEN, CDR2 SYDVKM. The CDR3 extends over 17 amino acids.

This clonotype has ten or more counts. The genes are TRBV11-2 and TRBJ2-7; a possible D gene is TRBD1 (6 bases). CDR3 length equals 15 residues. The V and J ends lost 5 bases and 2 bases respectively, with 16 bases between them. CDR1 and CDR2 from the germline V gene are SGHAT and FQNNGV. The CDR3: CASSPSWGQAYEQYF. In nucleotides, the CDR3 is TGTGCCAGCAGCCCTTCGTGGGGACAAGCCTACGAGCAGTACTTC.

This clonotype turned up a few times. CDR3 residues: CASSLAHGTGELFF. For the CDR3, the DNA is TGTGCCAGCAGCTTAGCGCACGGAACCGGGGAGCTGTTTTTT. The chain has TRBV7-2 and TRBJ2-2; D is uncertain. CDR3 length: 14 amino acids. Trimming removed 0 bases at V and 5 bases at J, with 7 bases between. Germline V CDR1 and CDR2: SGHTA, FQGNSA.

This clonotype was seen at least ten times. This chain joins TRBV5-1 and TRBJ2-5, with 8 bases aligning to TRBD1. V gave up 3 bases and J gave up 4 bases; unmatched junction bases: 2. This CDR3 is built from 13 residues. Germline V gives CDR1 SGHRS, CDR2 YFSETQ. CDR3 in amino acids: CASSSGGSETQYF. The CDR3 nucleotides are TGCGCCAGCAGCTCAGGGGGCTCAGAGACCCAGTACTTC.

This clonotype was seen a few times. The CDR3 sequence is CASSPRLAPEYEQYF. CDR3 DNA: TGTGCCAGCAGCCCCCGACTAGCGCCGGAGTACGAGCAGTACTTC. V gene TRBV7-2 combines with J gene TRBJ2-7, with 8 bases that match TRBD2. CDR3 length: 15 residues. Germline V gene data show CDR1 as SGHTA and CDR2 as FQGNSA. V lost 5 bases, J lost 4 bases, and 10 bases stayed unmatched.

The sample holds many counts of this clonotype. The chain combines TRBV6-5 with TRBJ1-2; D is possibly TRBD1 (5 bases). V lost 4 bases and J 2 bases, leaving 14 bases between the germline ends. CDR1 is MNHEY and CDR2 is SVGAGI in the germline V gene. The CDR3 is 15 amino acids. CDR3 in amino acids: CASSSSGTHNYGYTF. CDR3 DNA: TGTGCCAGCAGTTCCTCAGGGACCCACAACTATGGCTACACCTTC.

This clonotype was observed many times. This chain uses TRBV11-2 with TRBJ2-1; 12 bases fit TRBD2. This CDR3 spans 15 amino acids. Germline V gene sequence: CDR1 SGHAT, CDR2 FQNNGV. The trim removed 5 bases at V and 14 bases at J, leaving 13 bases unmatched. The CDR3 DNA reads as TGTGCCAGCAGCCCCGATCCGACTAGCGGGGGAAGGAAGTTCTTC. Amino acid sequence: CASSPDPTSGGRKFF.

This sequence joins TRBV5-4 and TRBJ2-2; 11 nucleotides line up with TRBD2. Per the germline V gene, CDR1 is SGHNT and CDR2 is YYREEE (reference sequence). This CDR3 spans 16 amino acids. Losses at the gene ends were 5 bases for V and 1 base for J; bases not matched to a gene: 4. In nucleotides, the CDR3 is TGTGCCAGCAGGTCGGGACTAGCGGAGAACACCGGGGAGCTGTTTTTT. Translation: CASRSGLAENTGELFF.

This clonotype was recorded a few times. This sequence joins TRBV20-1 and TRBJ1-1; tentatively, D is TRBD1 (5 bases). Trimming removed 2 bases from V and 0 bases from J, with 10 bases in between. The CDR3 sequence is 14 residues long. In germline, CDR1 is DFQATT, CDR2 SNEGSKA (reference sequence). The CDR3 protein is CSARRGDVNTEAFF. The CDR3 region has the DNA TGCAGTGCTAGAAGAGGGGACGTGAACACTGAAGCTTTCTTT.

The rearrangement links TRBV6-6 to TRBJ2-7; D unresolved. The germline gives CDR1 MNHNY, CDR2 SVGAGI (reference sequence). Trimming took 6 bases from V and 2 from J, leaving 8 bases between them. This CDR3 has 12 amino acids. The CDR3 loop reads CASSPSPYEQYF. CDR3 nucleotide sequence: TGTGCCAGCAGCCCAAGTCCCTACGAGCAGTACTTC.

This clonotype has at least ten counts. The chain links TRBV12-3 or TRBV12-4 to TRBJ2-3, with TRBD1 as a possible D gene (6 bases). There are 15 residues in the CDR3. Trimming stripped 6 bases from V and 3 bases from J, with 16 bases between. DNA for the CDR3: TGTGCCAGCAGGCTGACAGGCCTTGGGACAGATACGCAGTATTTT. The encoded protein is CASRLTGLGTDTQYF.

This clonotype has a count of ten or more. The chain is built from TRBV4-1 and TRBJ2-3; D uncertain. The CDR3 runs 17 residues. CDR1 is MGHRA and CDR2 is YSYEKL in the germline V gene. V shed 3 bases and J shed 0 bases, with 16 bases lying between them. The CDR3 region has the DNA TGCGCCAGCAGCCAGCCTAGGCTCGGATCTAGCACAGATACGCAGTATTTT. It encodes CASSQPRLGSSTDTQYF.

This clonotype has more than one count but fewer than ten. The chain carries TRBV28 and TRBJ1-1, with TRBD1 as a possible D gene (5 bases). CDR3 size: 11 residues. V lost 8 bases, J lost 1 base, and 5 bases lay in between. The germline CDR1 and CDR2 sequences are MDHEN and SYDVKM. In nucleotides, the CDR3 is TGTGCCAGCGACAGGAACACTGAAGCTTTCTTT. Protein: CASDRNTEAFF. The complete variable domain, with remaining parts taken from reference TRBV28 and TRBJ1-1, reads DVKVTQSSRYLVKRTGEKVFLECVQDMDHENMFWYRQDPGLGLRLIYFSYDVKMKEKGDIPEGYSVSREKKERFSLILESASTNQTSMYLCASDRNTEAFFGQGTRLTVV.

The rearrangement joins TRBV18 to TRBJ2-3; a possible D gene is TRBD2 (5 bases). This CDR3 is 14 amino acids long. Germline values: CDR1 KGHSH, CDR2 LQKENI. Trimming removed 3 bases from V and 2 bases from J, with 9 bases in between. The CDR3 DNA sequence: TGTGCCAGCTCACCGTGGGGAGACACAGATACGCAGTATTTT. Residues: CASSPWGDTDTQYF.

This clonotype was picked up a small number of times. This chain connects TRBV20-1 to TRBJ1-2; D remains ambiguous. Trimming shortened V by 5 bases and J by 5 bases, and 15 bases separated the two germline ends. The CDR3 has 13 residues. From germline, CDR1 is DFQATT and CDR2 SNEGSKA (reference sequence). The CDR3 here is CSARRAESYGYTF. As DNA, the CDR3 is TGCAGTGCTCGAAGGGCAGAGTCTTATGGCTACACCTTC.

V is TRBV12-3 or TRBV12-4 and J is TRBJ2-7; D gene ambiguous. The ends were cut back, 0 bases at V and 6 bases at J, with 9 bases in the middle. This CDR3 has 13 residues. Here the CDR3 reads CASSLAKGLEQYF. The CDR3 bases are TGTGCCAGCAGTTTAGCGAAAGGTCTCGAGCAGTACTTC.

This clonotype was recorded many times. The chain combines TRBV2 with TRBJ1-4, with D maybe TRBD1 (5 bases). This CDR3 is built from 12 residues. Per germline, CDR1 SNHLY and CDR2 FYNNEI. V lost 7 bases, J lost 4 bases, and 7 bases lay in between. This CDR3 is CASTGNNEKLFF. CDR3 in DNA: TGTGCCAGCACAGGGAATAATGAAAAACTGTTTTTT. The entire variable domain, with the rest obtained from reference TRBV2 and TRBJ1-4, is as follows: EPEVTQTPSHQVTQMGQEVILRCVPISNHLYFYWYRQILGQKVEFLVSFYNNEISEKSEIFDDQFSVERPDGSNFTLKIRSTKLEDSAMYFCASTGNNEKLFFGSGTQLSVL.

This clonotype was counted between two and nine times. The chain's CDR3 is CASSLSVSGGNNEQFF. As DNA, the CDR3 is TGCGCCAGCAGCTTGAGTGTTAGCGGGGGCAACAATGAGCAGTTCTTC. This chain uses TRBV5-1 with TRBJ2-1, with 9 bases lining up with TRBD2. V shed 1 base, J shed 5 bases, and the junction held 7 bases outside the gene matches. Looked up from germline, CDR1 is SGHRS and CDR2 is YFSETQ. The CDR3 length is 16 residues.

This clonotype was seen a handful of times. The gene calls are TRBV28 and TRBJ1-4; D is ambiguous. CDR1 and CDR2 (germline): MDHEN, SYDVKM. Trimming stripped 9 bases from V and 3 bases from J, with 11 bases between. The CDR3 contains 13 residues. The CDR3 DNA reads as TGTGCCAGTAACACACCGGCTAATGAAAAACTGTTTTTT. This codes for CASNTPANEKLFF.

This clonotype occurred many times. This chain uses TRBV28 with TRBJ2-3; no firm D call. V lost 5 bases and J 6 bases, leaving 15 bases between the germline ends. The V gene's germline CDR1 is MDHEN and CDR2 SYDVKM. The length of the CDR3 is 14 residues. The DNA for the CDR3 is TGTGCCAGCAGTGGACCTGTGACCCTGGATACGCAGTATTTT. It yields the protein CASSGPVTLDTQYF.

This clonotype has just a few counts. This chain joins TRBV20-1 and TRBJ1-5; no clear D. With 4 bases removed from V and 1 base from J, the gap between germline ends came to 8 bases. The CDR3 is 13 amino acids. Germline V CDR1 and CDR2: DFQATT, SNEGSKA (reference sequence). CDR3 in amino acids: CSAMSLSNQPQHF. The CDR3 region has the DNA TGCAGTGCTATGAGTTTGAGCAATCAGCCCCAGCATTTT.

In its sample, this clonotype was seen many times. The gene calls are TRBV4-2 and TRBJ1-1; D is ambiguous. Trimming left V 0 bases short and J 5 bases short, with 10 bases between. In germline, CDR1 is LGHNA, CDR2 YNFKEQ. This CDR3 has 14 residues. In DNA form, the CDR3 reads TGTGCCAGCAGCCAAGAATTACGGGATACTGAAGCTTTCTTT. This sequence encodes CASSQELRDTEAFF.